This TCR beta chain was identified during a study of control samples from healthy donors and cancer patients. Per the germline V gene, CDR1 is MDHEN and CDR2 is SYDVKM. V was cut by 1 base and J by 1 base, with 10 bases left in between. This CDR3 has 15 residues. Using immunoSEQ multiplex PCR, the repertoire was profiled, and TCRdb retains in-frame clones only, with some absent. The data hold about 140,000 clones, with 75% to 95% observed a single time. The chain couples TRBV28 to TRBJ1-1; D remains ambiguous. Material: blood. The source of this sequence is a man aged 30 to 39 in good health. CDR3 loop: CASSLFGISNTEAFF. CDR3 in DNA: TGTGCCAGCAGTTTATTCGGCATTTCGAACACTGAAGCTTTCTTT.